This T cell receptor beta chain was observed in a study of T cells in Graves' hyperthyroidism and ophthalmopathy. The table lists this clonotype with many counts. Its antigen is as yet unknown. Orbital computed tomography, thyroid ultrasound, serum thyroxine and TRAb, and clinical symptoms together informed the diagnoses. Researchers amplified the TCR beta CDR3 regions from RNA transcripts. First-round RT-PCR of the TCR CDR3 relied on the HTBI primer set. TCRdb ran MiXCR on the multiplex PCR reads and lists one entry per CDR3 protein. The sample holds about 420,000 distinct CDR3 sequences, 15% to 19% seen once. Study findings and constraints: Ophthalmopathy was identified by the model a median around 6 months ahead of onset. Ophthalmopathy was distinguished from stable hyperthyroidism by 13 V-J signatures.

Germline values: CDR1 SGHTA, CDR2 FQGNSA. The CDR3 totals 15 residues. V lost 0 bases and J lost 2, with 11 bases in between. The sample comprised blood. The clonotype was recovered from a woman in her late teens or twenties with Graves' hyperthyroidism. The chain couples TRBV7-2 to TRBJ2-7, with D possibly matching TRBD1 (6 bases). Here the CDR3 DNA reads TGTGCCAGCAGCTTAGCCAGGACAGCCACCTACGAGCAGTACTTC. Amino acids: CASSLARTATYEQYF.